The 26 T cell receptor beta chains below come from one sample, sequenced in a study of blood T cell repertoires in COVID-19. Sequenced by immunoSEQ multiplex PCR; TCRdb stores in-frame clones only, minus some. The table shows about 360,000 clones, with around 87% occurring only once. Sequencing was done on a sample of PBMCs or T cells enriched from blood (not recorded which). These receptors were obtained from a man aged 35-49 years in a cohort exposed to, infected with or recovered from COVID-19 (not recorded which).

The chain recombines TRBV19 with TRBJ1-6; 9 bases align to TRBD1. The V and J ends lost 8 bases and 6 bases, in that order; junction bases with no gene match: 2. CDR3 length: 13 residues. Germline V gene data show CDR1 as LNHDA and CDR2 as SQIVND (reference sequence). The CDR3 DNA follows: TGTGCCAGTGGGACAGGGCTTAATTCACCCCTCCACTTT. This encodes CASGTGLNSPLHF.

The rearrangement joins TRBV30 to TRBJ1-5, with no clear D. The CDR3 is 13 amino acids. Germline V gene lookup returns CDR1 GTSNPN and CDR2 SVGIG (reference sequence). The germline V and J ends were trimmed by 3 bases and 6 bases, with 12 bases remaining between them. The CDR3 DNA follows: TGTGCCTGGAGCCCGACCTCGGGTCAGCCCCAGCATTTT. Protein product: CAWSPTSGQPQHF. The variable domain in full, with the rest retrieved from reference TRBV30 and TRBJ1-5, is SQTIHQWPATLVQPVGSPLSLECTVEGTSNPNLYWYRQAAGRGLQLLFYSVGIGQISSEVPQNLSASRPQDRQFILSSKKLLLSDSGFYLCAWSPTSGQPQHFGDGTRLSIL.

V usage is TRBV7-9 and J usage is TRBJ1-1; D unresolved. This CDR3 is built from 16 residues. With 0 bases removed from V and 0 bases from J, the gap between germline ends came to 11 bases. CDR1 and CDR2 from the germline V gene are SEHNR and FQNEAQ (reference sequence). DNA of the CDR3: TGTGCCAGCAGCTTAGCGCTAACAGACATGAACACTGAAGCTTTCTTT. It encodes CASSLALTDMNTEAFF.

The chain combines TRBV6-5 with TRBJ1-2; TRBD1 aligns across 10 bases. From germline, CDR1 is MNHEY and CDR2 SVGAGI. This CDR3 has 15 amino acids. After removal of 6 bases from V and 7 bases from J, the junction contained 11 bases not matched to a gene. The CDR3 DNA reads TGTGCCAGCAGCCCGACCGGGACAGGGGTTGTTGGCTACACCTTC. The encoded protein is CASSPTGTGVVGYTF.

This clone came up a few times. The gene calls are TRBV20-1 and TRBJ2-5; D not certain. Trimming took 3 bases from V and 0 from J, leaving 8 bases between them. This CDR3 has 13 amino acids. Germline V gives CDR1 DFQATT, CDR2 SNEGSKA (reference sequence). The CDR3 bases are TGCAGTGCTAGTCCCGTCGACCAAGAGACCCAGTACTTC. As protein: CSASPVDQETQYF.

The chain employs TRBV5-1 and TRBJ1-1; D unclear. V was shortened by 7 bases and J by 4 bases, with 17 bases between the two germline ends. CDR1 and CDR2 (germline): SGHRS, YFSETQ. The CDR3 length is 14 residues. CDR3 protein: CASAPLRIGTEAFF. The CDR3 DNA reads TGCGCCAGCGCCCCTCTGAGGATTGGCACTGAAGCTTTCTTT.

This rearrangement joins TRBV27 to TRBJ1-5; the D gene is possibly TRBD1 (6 bases). V lost 5 bases and J lost 6, with 14 bases in between. The CDR3 covers 14 residues. Germline V lookup: CDR1 MNHEY, CDR2 SMNVEV (reference sequence). The CDR3 reads CASSRKGDGQPQHF. CDR3 bases: TGTGCCAGCAGTAGAAAGGGGGACGGTCAGCCCCAGCATTTT.

V gene TRBV6-5 combines with J gene TRBJ1-5, with 8 bases fitting TRBD1. The length of the CDR3 is 15 residues. Germline V gene lookup returns CDR1 MNHEY and CDR2 SVGAGI. V lost 7 bases and J lost 2; bases outside the gene matches: 7. CDR3 DNA sequence: TGTGCCAGCACTCCCCCAGGGGGCGGCAATCAGCCCCAGCATTTT. Its translation: CASTPPGGGNQPQHF.

Worth noting for this clone: A junction boundary mismatches the germline segment, possibly from a read error. The chain employs TRBV15 and TRBJ2-1; perhaps TRBD2 as D (7 bases). This CDR3 spans 17 amino acids. Germline CDR1 is LNHNV and CDR2 is YYDKDF (reference sequence). CDR3 DNA: TGTGCCACCAGCAGGGGAAGACTGGCGGGGGCCAACAATGGGCAGTTCTTC. Amino acid sequence: CATSRGRLAGANNGQFF.

V and J are TRBV19 and TRBJ2-7; 10 bases agree with TRBD1. Germline V CDR1 and CDR2: LNHDA, SQIVND (reference sequence). The CDR3 has 14 amino acids. The ends lost 8 bases at V and 5 bases at J; junction bases unmatched: 9. CDR3 protein: CASEPSTGGNEQYF. The CDR3 bases are TGTGCCAGTGAACCCTCGACAGGGGGCAACGAGCAGTACTTC.

The rearrangement uses TRBV11-3 and TRBJ1-1; tentatively, D is TRBD1 (6 bases). The CDR3 totals 13 residues. The germline V and J ends were trimmed by 7 bases and 5 bases, with 14 bases remaining between them. From germline, CDR1 is SGHNT and CDR2 YENEEA. The CDR3: CASISQGLTEAFF. The CDR3 DNA reads as TGTGCCAGCATCTCCCAGGGGTTAACTGAAGCTTTCTTT.

The gene calls are TRBV28 and TRBJ2-3; possible D gene TRBD2, 6 bases. This CDR3 is 16 amino acids long. From germline, CDR1 is MDHEN and CDR2 SYDVKM. The V end was cut by 2 bases, the J end by 5 bases, with 17 bases between. The DNA of the CDR3 is TGTGCCAGCAGTTTAGTCGGTGGGCAGGGACTAGATACGCAGTATTTT. Protein sequence: CASSLVGGQGLDTQYF.

The rearrangement uses TRBV30 and TRBJ1-2, with TRBD1 as a possible D gene (5 bases). Germline CDR1 and CDR2: GTSNPN and SVGIG (reference sequence). This CDR3 region has 12 residues. Deletions cut 2 bases from V and 7 bases from J, with 11 bases between. CDR3 sequence (DNA): TGTGCCTGGAGTACGACAGCGGGTGGCTACACCTTC. Translated: CAWSTTAGGYTF.

This clone was observed a single time. The identical CDR3 is also encoded by other nucleotide sequences in the sample. The rearrangement joins TRBV5-1 to TRBJ1-5, with no clear D. Per germline, CDR1 SGHRS and CDR2 YFSETQ. This CDR3 has 13 residues. V dropped 0 bases and J dropped 4 bases, with 5 bases sitting between them. The CDR3 region is CASSLAGNQPQHF. The CDR3 DNA is TGCGCCAGCAGCTTGGCGGGGAATCAGCCCCAGCATTTT.

V usage is TRBV5-1 and J usage is TRBJ2-3; 7 nucleotides line up with TRBD2. The ends lost 0 bases at V and 4 bases at J; junction bases unmatched: 8. Germline-derived CDR1 and CDR2 are SGHRS and YFSETQ. CDR3 length: 16 amino acids. CDR3: CASSLVGTTRADTQYF. CDR3 bases: TGCGCCAGCAGCTTGGTCGGGACTACTAGGGCAGATACGCAGTATTTT.

The chain has TRBV6-5 and TRBJ2-1; 7 positions match TRBD1. The germline CDR1 and CDR2 sequences are MNHEY and SVGAGI. Trimming removed 4 bases from V and 1 base from J; junction bases left unmatched: 1. The CDR3 is made up of 14 amino acids. Here the CDR3 DNA reads TGTGCCAGCAGTTTGACAGGGTCCTACAATGAGCAGTTCTTC. Its protein is CASSLTGSYNEQFF.

The count of this clone is one. The V call is TRBV29-1, the J call TRBJ1-2, with TRBD1 identical over 7 bases. Germline CDR1 and CDR2: SQVTM and ANQGSEA. The trim removed 5 bases at V and 2 bases at J, leaving 2 bases unmatched. The length of the CDR3 is 12 residues. The CDR3 loop reads CSVRQGNYGYTF. In DNA, the CDR3 is TGCAGCGTTAGACAGGGCAACTATGGCTACACCTTC.

The chain is built from TRBV18 and TRBJ2-1; the match to TRBD2 covers 7 bases. The CDR3 extends over 12 amino acids. With V trimmed by 11 bases and J by 7 bases, 8 bases remained unmatched. Germline loops: CDR1 KGHSH, CDR2 LQKENI. For the CDR3, the DNA is TGTGCCGGAGGACTAGTTCTAAATGAGCAGTTCTTC. It is translated as CAGGLVLNEQFF.

The chain couples TRBV11-2 to TRBJ1-3; possible D gene TRBD1, 6 bases. Germline lookup yields CDR1 SGHAT and CDR2 FQNNGV. Trimming removed 3 bases at V and 4 bases at J, with 7 bases between. There are 13 residues in the CDR3. DNA for the CDR3: TGTGCCAGCAGCTTTACAGGGGGAAACACCATATATTTT. Translating gives CASSFTGGNTIYF.

V and J are TRBV6-6 and TRBJ2-7, with 7 bases fitting TRBD2. The ends lost 0 bases at V and 2 bases at J; junction bases unmatched: 4. The germline V gene encodes CDR1 MNHNY and CDR2 SVGAGI (reference sequence). CDR3 length: 15 residues. In nucleotides, the CDR3 is TGTGCCAGCAGTTACTCGGGGGGGGTGGCCTACGAGCAGTACTTC. Its translation: CASSYSGGVAYEQYF.

The J gene is TRBJ1-6, the V gene TRBV18; the D gene is possibly TRBD1 (5 bases). Germline-derived CDR1 and CDR2 are KGHSH and LQKENI. V lost 2 bases to trimming and J lost 9 bases, with 14 bases between them. The CDR3 spans 15 residues. The CDR3 loop is CASSPVGDGGSPLHF. CDR3 bases: TGTGCCAGCTCACCAGTGGGGGACGGGGGTTCACCCCTCCACTTT.

The chain recombines TRBV6-5 with TRBJ2-1; 7 bases are a match to TRBD1. The germline V gene encodes CDR1 MNHEY and CDR2 SVGAGI. The V segment lost 5 bases and the J segment 9 bases; nucleotides outside the gene matches: 13. The CDR3 is 15 amino acids. Here the CDR3 reads CASSQGQLLDGEQFF. The CDR3 region has the DNA TGTGCCAGCAGTCAGGGACAGTTACTAGACGGTGAGCAGTTCTTC.

CDR3 protein: CAIARDTSYEQYF. CDR3 DNA: TGTGCCATCGCCCGGGACACATCCTACGAGCAGTACTTC. This sequence joins TRBV12-3 or TRBV12-4 and TRBJ2-7; the D gene is possibly TRBD1 (6 bases). V was clipped by 10 bases and J by 1 base, with 14 bases between them. CDR3 size: 13 residues.

The V gene is TRBV10-2, the J gene TRBJ2-5, with a tentative D call TRBD1 (5 bases). V lost 0 bases, J lost 4 bases, and 12 bases lay in between. The CDR3 loop spans 15 amino acids. Germline V lookup: CDR1 WSHSY, CDR2 SAAADI. The CDR3 region is CASSESAGLTETQYF. The DNA of the CDR3 is TGCGCCAGCAGTGAGTCCGCAGGGTTGACAGAGACCCAGTACTTC.

This clone has a single count. The rearrangement joins TRBV6-5 to TRBJ1-4; D gene ambiguous. Trimming took off 2 bases at V and 8 bases at J, with 15 bases between the two ends. Per the germline V gene, CDR1 is MNHEY and CDR2 is SVGAGI. The CDR3 has 15 amino acids. As DNA, the CDR3 is TGTGCCAGCAGTTACCAGGACGCGGGAAGAGAAAAACTGTTTTTT. Encoded protein: CASSYQDAGREKLFF.

V usage is TRBV7-2 and J usage is TRBJ2-7; unclear D gene. The germline V and J ends were trimmed by 5 bases and 5 bases, with 16 bases remaining between them. Germline V CDR1 and CDR2: SGHTA, FQGNSA. This CDR3 is built from 14 residues. The CDR3 protein is CASSIRPRQDEQYF. The DNA for the CDR3 is TGTGCCAGCAGCATCCGGCCCCGGCAGGACGAGCAGTACTTC.